Described below is a single T cell receptor (beta chain) sequence and its context. Its antigen remains unknown. With V trimmed by 4 bases and J by 3 bases, 9 bases remained unmatched. The CDR3 has 16 amino acids. CDR1 is ENHRY and CDR2 is SYGVKD in the germline V gene. The data were taken from a study of T cell clonotyping in hematopoietic cell transplantation. Findings and limits, study-wide: Few recipient clonotypes overlapped donors; over 97% were de novo at given depth. Pathologically expanded recipient clonotypes increased progressively from day 30 to day 180 as diversity fell.

The data were produced by immunoSEQ multiplex PCR, yet TCRdb's version contains in-frame clones alone and is incomplete. The table shows 9,000 to 13,000 clones, with 80% to 90% occurring only once. Source: PBMCs, taken 100 days after allogeneic stem cell transplant. The receptor comes from a female patient aged 60 to 70 who had an allogeneic stem cell transplant from an unrelated donor, so the T cells may come from the graft donor. Some clones in this sample may be carry-over from other donors' samples. The chain links TRBV10-3 to TRBJ1-2; 9 bases line up with TRBD1. The CDR3 DNA is TGTGCCATCAGTGGGGGTCGACAGGGGGAGGACTATGGCTACACCTTC. Translated: CAISGGRQGEDYGYTF.